What follows is one T cell receptor (beta chain) and its context. What it binds is unknown. Each molecule of TCR cDNA was tagged with one unique molecular identifier. TCRdb reprocessed the 5' RACE reads via MiXCR and lists one record per CDR3 protein. The sample records under 100,000 distinct CDR3 sequences, around 9% being singletons. From germline, CDR1 is SQVTM and CDR2 ANQGSEA. The CDR3 sequence is 14 residues long. The V and J ends lost 7 bases and 6 bases, in that order; junction bases with no gene match: 10. These data originate in a study of spatial heterogeneity in lung cancer. Study-level background: A consistent excess of beta-chain over alpha-chain sequences was detected. Each distinct TCR and UMI combination averaged more than ten appearances in raw reads. Findings of the study overall: Resection blood, more than follow-up blood, showed ubiquitous expanded tumor TCRs.

The time point was: sample taken at primary tumor resection. Whole RNA was taken from tumor, nontumor lung or frozen PBMC; it was then sequenced unsorted. This material consisted of PBMCs, taken at surgery. This receptor was taken from a male donor with early-stage non-small cell lung cancer. The genes are TRBV29-1 and TRBJ2-5; 11 bases match TRBD1. The CDR3 here is CSGQEGTGGQTQYF. CDR3 in DNA: TGCAGCGGGCAAGAAGGGACAGGGGGACAGACCCAGTACTTC.